This TCR beta chain was found in a study of shared clonotypes between healthy human individuals. This clone was counted ten times or more. Its antigen is not known. The sample holds other DNA sequences that translate to the same CDR3. There were only Caucasian adults among the donors, and all lived in Nashville, Tennessee. Trimming stripped 3 bases from V and 4 bases from J, with 18 bases between. The germline V gene has CDR1 MDHEN and CDR2 SYDVKM. This CDR3 comprises 16 residues. Study-wide findings and caveats: Rarefaction revealed incomplete sorted-subset sequencing despite large depth.

Every immunoSEQ plate was one replicate of a subset's evenly spread DNA. As handled by the study authors: ImmunoSEQ output held junction-only sequences without quality scores, so filtering differed. Only in-frame clones appear in the TCRdb table, and some are missing; sequencing was by immunoSEQ multiplex PCR. That table is the source of V, J and clone size, and D and trimming were worked out from the DNA. The sample lists about 1.1 million clones, about four fifths occurring once. The V and J genes are TRBV28 and TRBJ1-1; D might be TRBD1 (6 bases). Sequencing used memory CD4+ T cells from PBMCs. The subset denotes: CD45RA-negative fraction. The source is a man younger than 35 in good health. Some clones in this sample may be carry-over from other donors' samples. CDR3 loop: CASSLYVAGAVTEAFF. Here the CDR3 DNA reads TGTGCCAGCAGTTTGTACGTAGCGGGGGCGGTCACTGAAGCTTTCTTT.